The T cell receptor (beta chain) under discussion was sequenced for a study of vaccination effects on CD4 cells after COVID-19 (dated by TCRdb to between 2020 and 2023). Background on the whole study: In the ViraFEST assay, PBMC were stimulated with viral peptide pools, and antigen-specific CD4+ T cell clonotypes were then identified by expansion using TCR sequencing. Post-vaccine samples across the study were collected a median of 72 days after the second dose, with a range of 14 to 241. Around 2.1 million PBMC per well were cultured with around 10 ug/ml peptides in IMDM containing roughly 5% human AB serum, around 10 IU/ml IL-2 and gentamicin. The study compared SARS-CoV-2 spike-specific CD4+ TCR repertoires before and after mRNA vaccination in COVID-19 convalescent patients and infection-naive vaccine recipients. Altogether, 10 COVID-19 convalescent patients and several SARS-CoV-2-naive healthy vaccine recipients made up the full study. The Oncomine TCR Beta short-read assay on an Illumina iSeq 100 was used to sequence cultures from other donors in the study. What the authors observed across the whole study: In healthy vaccine recipients, vaccine-induced clones were almost all SARS-CoV-2 mono-reactive, with only 1 of 255 cross-reactive with common cold coronaviruses. The study was limited by a small number of convalescent patients, and early post-infection timepoints were lacking. Clones induced by infection and clones induced by vaccination both contracted markedly at late timepoints after vaccination, which fits with T cell responses waning over time.

With regard to this clone: Its antigen remains undetermined. No clone much larger than this one lies a single base away; base qualities are absent.

Library prep was done by the immunoSEQ multiplex PCR assay. DNA from the CD4+ T cells that had been cultured and isolated underwent TCR beta CDR3 sequencing. On the study's bioinformatics: Non-productive TCR sequences were removed and reads were trimmed to the CDR3 region, keeping CDR3s of at least 7 amino acids. Antigen-specific clonotypes were identified with the MANAFEST web app by comparing expansion in peptide wells against reference cultures. To be called positive, a clone needed expansion at FDR<0.05 compared with the reference and with all other wells, an odds ratio greater than 5, and a frequency greater than 0.1% in two replicate wells. A clonotype was defined as cross-reactive if the clonotype was significantly expanded both in SARS-CoV-2 spike wells and in at least one common cold coronavirus spike condition. CDR3 similarity was assessed by Levenshtein distance using the stringdist R package, and unrooted trees were constructed with ape in R 3.6.1. In TCRdb, the immuneACCESS table is reduced to in-frame sequences with V and J assigned. These tables do not hold every clone; where another copy was compared, an unresolved V gene accounts for under half, and the others remain unexplained. The V and J calls and the clone size are those of that table, but D and trimming were determined from the DNA. In all, the sample holds 45,000 to 60,000 clones, and just over 70% of those were seen once. The top ten constitute around 7% of the sample.

After around 10 days of culture, CD4+ T cells were isolated with the EasySep CD4+ T cell isolation kit. Each participant got two doses of an mRNA SARS-CoV-2 vaccine, either BNT162b2 or mRNA-1273. Healthy vaccine recipients had no prior SARS-CoV-2 infection, confirmed by negative nucleocapsid antibodies before and after vaccination. Half of the culture medium was replaced with fresh IL-2-containing medium on days 3 and 7. Each peptide stimulation condition was cultured in triplicate wells unless otherwise noted. PBMC were separated from whole blood using Ficoll-Paque Plus gradient centrifugation and were then either cryopreserved at -140C or used fresh. The QIAamp micro DNA kit was used to extract genomic DNA from the cultured CD4+ T cells. The junction carries 16 bases between V and J, which are trimmed by 4 bases and 3 bases respectively. Sequences MNHEY (CDR1) and SVGAGI (CDR2) are obtained from the germline V gene. The CDR3 runs 15 amino acids, cysteine and phenylalanine included. The DNA shown is the 45-base CDR3, in frame from base 1.

The material was CD4+ T cells from PBMCs cultured without peptide, obtained after COVID-19 vaccination. This clonotype was obtained from a human donor who received a COVID-19 vaccine. The chain is encoded by TRBV6-5 joined to TRBJ2-7; TRBD2 is perhaps the D gene, given 6 matching bases. The DNA is as follows: TGTGCCAGCAGTTCATCCTGGAGGGGTGACTACGAGCAGTACTTC. It translates to CASSSSWRGDYEQYF.